This T cell receptor beta chain was identified during a study of vaccination effects on CD4 cells after COVID-19. About this clone: Its antigen is as yet unknown.

Assay used: immunoSEQ multiplex PCR; TCRdb lists only in-frame clones, some missing. The data show over 50,000 clones, around 81% seen once. Antigen-specific CD4+ T cells were expanded with viral peptide pools in the ViraFEST assay before sequencing. Subsequent to a culture period of around 10 days, CD4+ T cells were isolated. Vaccine recipients had no previous SARS-CoV-2 infection; their nucleocapsid antibodies were negative. J was trimmed by 4 bases and V by 4 bases; bases with no gene match: 5. This CDR3 region has 14 residues. Germline loops: CDR1 KGHSH, CDR2 LQKENI. The material sequenced was CD4+ T cells from PBMCs cultured with HCoV-229E spike peptides, taken before COVID-19 vaccination. The chain recombines TRBV18 with TRBJ2-5; 8 bases match TRBD2. This clonotype was sampled from a human donor who received a COVID-19 vaccine. CDR3 nucleotides: TGTGCCAGCTCACGCGGGGGGCCACCAGAGACCCAGTACTTC. Translation gives CASSRGGPPETQYF.